This T cell receptor beta chain emerged from a study of T-cell memory formation after mild COVID-19. Study-level background: TCR clusters largely stayed donor specific.

The CDR3 is 14 residues long. Germline CDR1 is LGHDT and CDR2 is YNNKEL (reference sequence). The germline V and J ends were trimmed by 1 base and 4 bases, with 10 bases remaining between them. Each CDR3 protein gets one entry after TCRdb re-called the 5' RACE reads with MiXCR. The sample consists of 260,000 or so distinct CDR3 sequences, around 15% of them appearing once. The origin of this receptor is a man aged 18-30 years who had mild COVID-19 (a few samples of this study predate the infection). Cell type and time point are not known. Source material: PBMCs or a T cell subset sorted from them (not recorded which). V gene TRBV3-1 combines with J gene TRBJ1-1, with a tentative D call TRBD1 (5 bases). This CDR3 reads CASSQAGRFTEAFF. CDR3 nucleotides: TGTGCCAGCAGCCAAGCAGGGCGCTTCACTGAAGCTTTCTTT.